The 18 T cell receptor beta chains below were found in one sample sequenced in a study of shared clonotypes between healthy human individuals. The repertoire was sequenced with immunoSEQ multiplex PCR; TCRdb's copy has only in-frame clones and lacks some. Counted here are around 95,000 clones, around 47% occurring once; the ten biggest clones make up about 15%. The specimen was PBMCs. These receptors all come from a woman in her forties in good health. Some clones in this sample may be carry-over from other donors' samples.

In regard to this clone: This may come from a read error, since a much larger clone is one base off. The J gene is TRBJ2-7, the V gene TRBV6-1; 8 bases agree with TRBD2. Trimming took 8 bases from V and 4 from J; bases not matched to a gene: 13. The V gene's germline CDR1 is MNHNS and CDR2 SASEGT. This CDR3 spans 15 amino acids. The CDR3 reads CASGADAGGVYEQYF. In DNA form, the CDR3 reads TGTGCCAGCGGTGCAGACGCCGGGGGGGTGTACGAGCAGTACTTC.

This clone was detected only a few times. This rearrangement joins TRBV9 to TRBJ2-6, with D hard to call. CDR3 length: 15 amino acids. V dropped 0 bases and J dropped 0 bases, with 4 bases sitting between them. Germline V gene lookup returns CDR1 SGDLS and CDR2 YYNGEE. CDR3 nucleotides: TGTGCCAGCAGCGTAGCGGTCTCTGGGGCCAACGTCCTGACTTTC. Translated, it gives CASSVAVSGANVLTF.

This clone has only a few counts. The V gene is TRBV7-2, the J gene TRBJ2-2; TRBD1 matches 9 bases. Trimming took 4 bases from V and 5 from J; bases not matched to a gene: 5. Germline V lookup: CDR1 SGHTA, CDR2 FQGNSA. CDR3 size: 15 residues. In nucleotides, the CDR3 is TGTGCCAGCAGCTGGGGGACAGGGCGGACCGGGGAGCTGTTTTTT. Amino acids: CASSWGTGRTGELFF.

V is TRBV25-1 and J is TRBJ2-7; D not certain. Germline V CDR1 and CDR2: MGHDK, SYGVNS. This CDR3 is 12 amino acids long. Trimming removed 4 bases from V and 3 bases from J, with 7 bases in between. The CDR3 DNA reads TGTGCCAGCAGTGGGCCCATCTACGAGCAGTACTTC. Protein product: CASSGPIYEQYF.

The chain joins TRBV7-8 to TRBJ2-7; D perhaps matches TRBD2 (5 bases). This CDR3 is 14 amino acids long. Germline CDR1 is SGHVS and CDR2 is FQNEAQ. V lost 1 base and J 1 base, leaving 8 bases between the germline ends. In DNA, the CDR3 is TGTGCCAGCAGCTTAGACGGGAAATCCTACGAGCAGTACTTC. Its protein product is CASSLDGKSYEQYF.

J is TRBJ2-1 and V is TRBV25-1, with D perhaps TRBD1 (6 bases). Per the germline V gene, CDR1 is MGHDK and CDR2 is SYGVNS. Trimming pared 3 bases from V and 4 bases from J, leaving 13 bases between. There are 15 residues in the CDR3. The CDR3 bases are TGTGCCAGCAGTGAGGGGGCCAGATTATACAATGAGCAGTTCTTC. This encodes CASSEGARLYNEQFF.

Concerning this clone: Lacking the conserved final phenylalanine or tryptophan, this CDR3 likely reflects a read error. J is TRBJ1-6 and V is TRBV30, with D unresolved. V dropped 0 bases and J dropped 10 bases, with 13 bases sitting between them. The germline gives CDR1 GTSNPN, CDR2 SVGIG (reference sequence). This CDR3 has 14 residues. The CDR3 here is CAWSVGRSESPLHL. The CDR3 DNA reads TGTGCCTGGAGTGTAGGCAGGTCGGAGTCACCCCTCCACCTT.

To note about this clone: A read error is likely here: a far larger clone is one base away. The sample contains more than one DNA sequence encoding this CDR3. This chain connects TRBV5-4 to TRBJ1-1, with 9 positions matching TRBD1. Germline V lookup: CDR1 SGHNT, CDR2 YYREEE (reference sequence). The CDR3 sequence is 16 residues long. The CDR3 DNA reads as TGTGCCAGCAGCTTGGGGACAGGGGTTGAGGACACTGAAGCTTTCTTC. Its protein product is CASSLGTGVEDTEAFF.

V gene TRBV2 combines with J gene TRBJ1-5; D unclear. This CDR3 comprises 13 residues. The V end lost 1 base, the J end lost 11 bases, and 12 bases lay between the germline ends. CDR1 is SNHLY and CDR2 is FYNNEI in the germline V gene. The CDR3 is CASSEGPSTAQHF. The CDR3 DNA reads TGTGCCAGCAGTGAAGGCCCCTCGACGGCCCAGCATTTT.

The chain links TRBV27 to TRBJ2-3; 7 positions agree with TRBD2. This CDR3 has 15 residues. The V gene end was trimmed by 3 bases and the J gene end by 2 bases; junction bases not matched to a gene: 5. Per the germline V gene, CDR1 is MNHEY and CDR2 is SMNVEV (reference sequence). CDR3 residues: CASSLLAEHTDTQYF. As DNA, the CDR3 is TGTGCCAGCAGTTTGCTAGCGGAGCACACAGATACGCAGTATTTT.

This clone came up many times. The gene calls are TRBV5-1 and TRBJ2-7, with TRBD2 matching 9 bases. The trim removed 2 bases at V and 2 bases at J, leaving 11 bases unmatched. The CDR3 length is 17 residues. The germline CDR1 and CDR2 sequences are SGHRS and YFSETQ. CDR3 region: CASSFKLAGSFPYEQYF. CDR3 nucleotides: TGCGCCAGCAGCTTTAAGCTAGCGGGATCCTTTCCCTACGAGCAGTACTTC.

The CDR3 DNA reads as TGTGCCAGCAGCGAGGGGATCTATAGCTATGGCTACACCTTC. This encodes CASSEGIYSYGYTF. This rearrangement joins TRBV9 to TRBJ1-2, with D tentatively TRBD1 (5 bases). With 3 bases removed from V and 4 bases from J, the gap between germline ends came to 13 bases. The CDR3 has 14 residues. Germline V lookup: CDR1 SGDLS, CDR2 YYNGEE.

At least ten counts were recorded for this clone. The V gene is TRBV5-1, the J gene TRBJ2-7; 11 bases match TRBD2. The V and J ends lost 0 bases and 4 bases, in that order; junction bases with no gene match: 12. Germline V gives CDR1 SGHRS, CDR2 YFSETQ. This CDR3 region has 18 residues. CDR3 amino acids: CASSLVASGRTTPYEQYF. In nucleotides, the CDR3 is TGCGCCAGCAGCTTGGTGGCTAGCGGGAGGACCACTCCTTACGAGCAGTACTTC.

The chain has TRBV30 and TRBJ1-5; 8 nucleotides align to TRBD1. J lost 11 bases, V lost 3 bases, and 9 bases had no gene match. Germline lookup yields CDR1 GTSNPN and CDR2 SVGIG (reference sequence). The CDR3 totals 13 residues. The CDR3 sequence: CAWRGQGIKAQHF. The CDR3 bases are TGTGCCTGGAGAGGACAGGGAATCAAGGCCCAGCATTTT. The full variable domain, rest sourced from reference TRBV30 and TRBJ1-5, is SQTIHQWPATLVQPVGSPLSLECTVEGTSNPNLYWYRQAAGRGLQLLFYSVGIGQISSEVPQNLSASRPQDRQFILSSKKLLLSDSGFYLCAWRGQGIKAQHFGDGTRLSIL.

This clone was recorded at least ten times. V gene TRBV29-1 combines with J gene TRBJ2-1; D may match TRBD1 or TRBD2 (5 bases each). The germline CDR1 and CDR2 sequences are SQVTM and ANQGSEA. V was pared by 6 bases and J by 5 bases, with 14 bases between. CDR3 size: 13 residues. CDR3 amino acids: CSVAKWGHNEQFF. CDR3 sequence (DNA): TGCAGCGTCGCAAAATGGGGACACAATGAGCAGTTCTTC.

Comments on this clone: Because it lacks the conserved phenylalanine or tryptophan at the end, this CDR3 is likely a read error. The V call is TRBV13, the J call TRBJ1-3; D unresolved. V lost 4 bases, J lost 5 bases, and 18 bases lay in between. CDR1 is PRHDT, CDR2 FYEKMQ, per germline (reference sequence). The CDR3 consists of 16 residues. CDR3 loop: CASSWSMDRSRNTIYL. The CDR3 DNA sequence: TGTGCCAGCAGCTGGTCCATGGACCGGAGTCGAAACACCATATATCTT.

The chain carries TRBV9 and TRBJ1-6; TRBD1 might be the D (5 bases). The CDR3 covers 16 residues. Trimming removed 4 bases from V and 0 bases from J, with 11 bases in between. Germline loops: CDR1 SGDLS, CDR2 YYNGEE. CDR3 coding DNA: TGTGCCAGCAGCATCAGGGAGGCCTCCTATAATTCACCCCTCCACTTT. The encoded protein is CASSIREASYNSPLHF.

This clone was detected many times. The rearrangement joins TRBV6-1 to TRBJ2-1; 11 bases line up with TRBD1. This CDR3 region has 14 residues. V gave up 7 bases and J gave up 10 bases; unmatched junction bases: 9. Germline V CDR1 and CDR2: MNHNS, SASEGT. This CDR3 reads CASMTDRGLGEQFF. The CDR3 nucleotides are TGTGCCAGCATGACGGACAGGGGGCTTGGAGAGCAGTTCTTC.